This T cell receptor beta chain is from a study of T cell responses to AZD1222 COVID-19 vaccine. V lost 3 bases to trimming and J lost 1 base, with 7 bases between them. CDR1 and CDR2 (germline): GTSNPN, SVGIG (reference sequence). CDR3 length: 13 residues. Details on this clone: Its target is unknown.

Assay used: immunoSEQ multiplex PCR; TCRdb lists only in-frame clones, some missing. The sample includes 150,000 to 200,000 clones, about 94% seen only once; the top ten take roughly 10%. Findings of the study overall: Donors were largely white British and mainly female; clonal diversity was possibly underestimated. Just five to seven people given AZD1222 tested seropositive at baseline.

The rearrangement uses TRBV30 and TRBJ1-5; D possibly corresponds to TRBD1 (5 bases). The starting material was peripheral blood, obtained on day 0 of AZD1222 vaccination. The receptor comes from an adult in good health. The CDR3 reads CAWRQGSNQPQHF. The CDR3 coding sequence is TGTGCCTGGAGGCAGGGAAGCAATCAGCCCCAGCATTTT.